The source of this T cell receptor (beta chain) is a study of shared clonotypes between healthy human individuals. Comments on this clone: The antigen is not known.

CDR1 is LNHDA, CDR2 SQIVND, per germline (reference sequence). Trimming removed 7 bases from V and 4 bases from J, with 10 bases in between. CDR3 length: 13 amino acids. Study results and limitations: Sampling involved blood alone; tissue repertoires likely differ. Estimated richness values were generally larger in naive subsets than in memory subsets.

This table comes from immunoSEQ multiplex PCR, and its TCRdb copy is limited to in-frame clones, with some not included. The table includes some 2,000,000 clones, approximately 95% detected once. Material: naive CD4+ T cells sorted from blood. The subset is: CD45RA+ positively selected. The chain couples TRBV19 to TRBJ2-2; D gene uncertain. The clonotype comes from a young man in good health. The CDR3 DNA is TGTGCCAGTATTCGACTTTTCACCGGGGAGCTGTTTTTT. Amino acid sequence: CASIRLFTGELFF.